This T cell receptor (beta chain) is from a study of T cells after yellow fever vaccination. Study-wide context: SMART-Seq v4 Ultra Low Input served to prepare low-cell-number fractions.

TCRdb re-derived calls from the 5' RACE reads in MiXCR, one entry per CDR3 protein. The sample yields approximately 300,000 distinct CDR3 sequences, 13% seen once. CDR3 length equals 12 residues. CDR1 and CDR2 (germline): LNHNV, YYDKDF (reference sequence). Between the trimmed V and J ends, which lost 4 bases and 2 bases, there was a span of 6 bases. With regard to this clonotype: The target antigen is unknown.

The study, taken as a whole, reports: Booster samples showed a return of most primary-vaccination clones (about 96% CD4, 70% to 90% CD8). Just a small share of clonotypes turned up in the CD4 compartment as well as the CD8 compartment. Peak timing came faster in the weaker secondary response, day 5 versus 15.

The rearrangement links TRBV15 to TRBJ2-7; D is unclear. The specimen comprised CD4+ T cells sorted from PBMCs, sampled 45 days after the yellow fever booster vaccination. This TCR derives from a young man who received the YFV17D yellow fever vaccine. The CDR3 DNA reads TGTGCCACCAGCATTGGAACCTACGAGCAGTACTTC. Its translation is CATSIGTYEQYF.